Following are 16 T cell receptor beta chains from one sample sequenced in a study of T cell repertoires in cytomegalovirus infection. MiXCR, applied by TCRdb to the reads, yields one record per CDR3 protein. The sample consists of 110,000 or so distinct CDR3 sequences, less than 30% of them appearing once. These receptors' targets are unknown. Sequences were derived from CD8+ T cells from cultured PBMCs, sampled from culture after CMV antigen stimulation. The receptors originated from a human donor in good health (CMV status not recorded). Some clones in this sample may be carry-over from other donors' samples.

As to this clonotype: An end of the junction does not agree with germline; a read error may underlie this. This chain connects TRBV27 to TRBJ1-6; no firm D call. The CDR3 is made up of 16 amino acids. Germline assignment: CDR1 MNHEY and CDR2 SMNVEV (reference sequence). The chain's CDR3 is CASRSASLMRSSPLHF. In DNA, the CDR3 is TGTGCGAGCAGATCAGCCTCCCTGATGCGTAGCTCACCCCTCCACTTT.

The chain carries TRBV5-5 and TRBJ2-3; D is unresolved. The CDR3 runs to 14 residues. CDR1 SGHKS and CDR2 YYEKEE come from the germline V gene (reference sequence). V gave up 3 bases and J gave up 1 base, with 9 bases separating them. As DNA, the CDR3 is TGTGCCAGCAGCTGGACCCAACGCACAGATACGCAGTATTTT. Translation gives CASSWTQRTDTQYF.

This clonotype was detected a few times. This chain uses TRBV7-6 with TRBJ1-6; 9 positions match TRBD1. CDR1 SGHVS and CDR2 FNYEAQ come from the germline V gene. V trimming: 3 bases; J trimming: 8 bases; junction bases outside the gene matches: 5. CDR3 length: 15 amino acids. DNA of the CDR3: TGTGCCAGCAGCTTCCCCGGGACAGGGTATTCACCCCTCCACTTT. Translating gives CASSFPGTGYSPLHF.

V and J are TRBV19 and TRBJ1-3; 8 nucleotides agree with TRBD1. The CDR3 runs 15 residues. Trimming removed 6 bases from V and 2 bases from J; junction bases left unmatched: 6. Germline V gene lookup returns CDR1 LNHDA and CDR2 SQIVND (reference sequence). This CDR3 is CASSLDRGTGNTIYF. For the CDR3, the DNA is TGTGCCAGTAGCCTCGACAGGGGAACTGGAAACACCATATATTTT.

This clonotype was counted a few times. The chain combines TRBV5-5 with TRBJ1-5, with a tentative D call TRBD1 (5 bases). Germline V gives CDR1 SGHKS, CDR2 YYEKEE (reference sequence). The CDR3 loop spans 15 amino acids. The V end lost 0 bases, the J end lost 0 bases, and 7 bases lay between the germline ends. CDR3 residues: CASSLGRDSNQPQHF. CDR3 DNA: TGTGCCAGCAGCTTGGGCAGGGATAGCAATCAGCCCCAGCATTTT. The full variable domain, in which reference TRBV5-5 and TRBJ1-5 provide the parts outside the CDR3, is DAGVTQSPTHLIKTRGQQVTLRCSPISGHKSVSWYQQVLGQGPQFIFQYYEKEERGRGNFPDRFSARQFPNYSSELNVNALLLGDSALYLCASSLGRDSNQPQHFGDGTRLSIL.

At least ten counts were recorded for this clonotype. This chain's CDR3 is CAISDPGTGETQYF. CDR3 sequence (DNA): TGTGCCATCAGTGATCCGGGGACAGGGGAGACCCAGTACTTC. The chain is built from TRBV10-3 and TRBJ2-5, with 9 bases identical to TRBD1. Germline V lookup: CDR1 ENHRY, CDR2 SYGVKD. Losses at the gene ends were 3 bases for V and 5 bases for J; bases not matched to a gene: 4. CDR3 length equals 14 residues.

The chain uses TRBV7-9 and TRBJ2-3; D call uncertain. CDR1 and CDR2 from the germline V gene are SEHNR and FQNEAQ (reference sequence). The V end lost 1 base, the J end lost 0 bases, and 8 bases lay between the germline ends. This CDR3 contains 15 residues. The CDR3 DNA reads as TGTGCCAGCAGCTTAGGTCCCTCAAGCACAGATACGCAGTATTTT. Translating gives CASSLGPSSTDTQYF.

The chain uses TRBV30 and TRBJ1-2; TRBD1 matches at 7 bases. Unmatched junction bases numbered 11, after V lost 6 bases and J lost 4 bases. The CDR3 sequence is 14 residues long. Germline V gives CDR1 GTSNPN, CDR2 SVGIG (reference sequence). CDR3 residues: CACLMTGFGYGYTF. The DNA for the CDR3 is TGTGCCTGTTTAATGACAGGGTTCGGCTATGGCTACACCTTC. Full variable domain (outside the CDR3, taken from reference TRBV30 and TRBJ1-2): SQTIHQWPATLVQPVGSPLSLECTVEGTSNPNLYWYRQAAGRGLQLLFYSVGIGQISSEVPQNLSASRPQDRQFILSSKKLLLSDSGFYLCACLMTGFGYGYTFGSGTRLTVV.

A few counts support this clonotype. The gene calls are TRBV25-1 and TRBJ2-7; 8 nucleotides agree with TRBD1. Trimming took 2 bases from V and 2 from J; bases not matched to a gene: 5. The CDR3 spans 15 residues. Per germline, CDR1 MGHDK and CDR2 SYGVNS. The DNA of the CDR3 is TGTGCCAGCAGTGAAGGGTCAGGGGGCACCTACGAGCAGTACTTC. Translation gives CASSEGSGGTYEQYF.

The rearrangement links TRBV7-9 to TRBJ1-4, with D maybe TRBD1 (5 bases). V gave up 1 base and J gave up 2 bases, with 14 bases separating them. The germline V gene has CDR1 SEHNR and CDR2 FQNEAQ (reference sequence). The CDR3 has 17 amino acids. CDR3 residues: CASSLVRGSGTNEKLFF. The CDR3 region has the DNA TGTGCCAGCAGCTTAGTCCGGGGCTCCGGCACTAATGAAAAACTGTTTTTT.

The table lists this clonotype with a few counts. The rearrangement uses TRBV7-9 and TRBJ2-7; D gene uncertain. Trimming left V 0 bases short and J 2 bases short, with 8 bases between. The CDR3 length is 14 residues. Germline CDR1 SEHNR, CDR2 FQNEAQ (reference sequence). CDR3 sequence reads: CASSLAWAAYEQYF. In nucleotides, the CDR3 is TGTGCCAGCAGCTTAGCGTGGGCGGCCTACGAGCAGTACTTC.

This clonotype appeared a few times. This chain's CDR3 is CASSTRWGNQPQHF. For the CDR3, the DNA is TGTGCCAGCAGCACGAGGTGGGGTAATCAGCCCCAGCATTTT. The rearrangement links TRBV5-6 to TRBJ1-5; D not resolved. Germline assignment: CDR1 SGHDT and CDR2 YYEEEE. V shed 4 bases and J shed 4 bases, with 12 bases lying between them. This CDR3 has 14 amino acids.

The chain recombines TRBV20-1 with TRBJ2-7, with 12 bases that match TRBD2. CDR3 size: 13 residues. Germline values: CDR1 DFQATT, CDR2 SNEGSKA (reference sequence). Germline trimming cut 4 bases from V and 6 bases from J; bases unmatched to any gene: 4. The chain's CDR3 is CSATSGGESEQYF. CDR3 DNA sequence: TGCAGTGCTACTAGCGGGGGGGAATCCGAGCAGTACTTC.

The rearrangement joins TRBV29-1 to TRBJ2-1; 9 bases fit TRBD1. In germline, CDR1 is SQVTM, CDR2 ANQGSEA. V shed 6 bases, J shed 10 bases, and the junction held 16 bases outside the gene matches. The CDR3 totals 15 residues. CDR3 in DNA: TGCAGCGTCCTACAAACGGGACAGGGATTATGGGAGCAGTTCTTC. This gives the protein CSVLQTGQGLWEQFF.

The CDR3 sequence is CASSPPERHANYGYTF. The CDR3 DNA follows: TGTGCCAGCTCACCACCGGAACGACACGCCAACTATGGCTACACCTTC. The chain combines TRBV18 with TRBJ1-2, with D hard to call. Looked up from germline, CDR1 is KGHSH and CDR2 is LQKENI. The CDR3 totals 16 residues. V lost 0 bases to trimming and J lost 2 bases, with 13 bases between them. Full variable domain (rest looked up from reference TRBV18 and TRBJ1-2): NAGVMQNPRHLVRRRGQEARLRCSPMKGHSHVYWYRQLPEEGLKFMVYLQKENIIDESGMPKERFSAEFPKEGPSILRIQQVVRGDSAAYFCASSPPERHANYGYTFGSGTRLTVV.

This clonotype was counted between two and nine times. V is TRBV27 and J is TRBJ1-1, with a weak D call TRBD1 (5 bases). V shed 3 bases and J shed 5 bases, with 13 bases lying between them. The CDR3 has 14 amino acids. The germline V gene encodes CDR1 MNHEY and CDR2 SMNVEV (reference sequence). CDR3 DNA sequence: TGTGCCAGCAGTTTGTCAGGGTTGGGGACTGAAGCTTTCTTT. This gives the protein CASSLSGLGTEAFF.